These T cell receptor beta chains were read from a single sample in a study of Graves' ophthalmopathy and Graves' hyperthyroidism. One entry per CDR3 protein, called by TCRdb with MiXCR from the multiplex PCR reads. The profile covers 1 million to 1.3 million distinct CDR3 sequences, with 35% to 45% appearing a single time and over 8.5% taken by the ten largest. The specimen was peripheral blood or thyroid tissue (not recorded which). The receptor source for this set is an adult man with Graves' hyperthyroidism. Both conserved end residues are part of each CDR3. D genes are given only for firm matches. Clone sizes are given selectively: once, few, many, or a class where the clone is expanded.

clone size: once; D gene: NA; V gene: TRBV9; J gene: TRBJ1-1; CDR3 protein: CASSVTTRNTEAFF; CDR3 DNA: TGTGCCAGCAGCGTAACCACTCGGAACACTGAAGCTTTCTTT
clone size: few; D gene: TRBD2; V gene: TRBV20-1; J gene: TRBJ2-7; CDR3 protein: CSASGLAGGYSYEQYF; CDR3 DNA: TGCAGTGCTAGCGGGCTAGCGGGGGGATACTCCTACGAGCAGTACTTC
clone size: few; D gene: NA; V gene: TRBV25-1; J gene: TRBJ1-2; CDR3 protein: CASVEHSGYTF; CDR3 DNA: TGTGCCAGCGTTGAGCACTCTGGCTACACCTTC
clone size: NA; D gene: NA; V gene: TRBV7-2; J gene: TRBJ1-6; CDR3 protein: CASSLAHNSPLHF; CDR3 DNA: TGTGCCAGCAGCTTAGCGCATAATTCACCCCTCCACTTT
clone size: NA; D gene: NA; V gene: TRBV5-6; J gene: TRBJ2-7; CDR3 protein: CASSFRETAYEQYF; CDR3 DNA: TGTGCCAGCAGCTTCCGGGAGACGGCCTACGAGCAGTACTTC
clone size: NA; D gene: NA; V gene: TRBV20-1; J gene: TRBJ1-1; CDR3 protein: CSARDQGRNTEAFF; CDR3 DNA: TGCAGTGCTAGAGATCAGGGGAGGAACACTGAAGCTTTCTTT
clone size: NA; D gene: TRBD1; V gene: TRBV9; J gene: TRBJ1-2; CDR3 protein: CASGGTGKGYTF; CDR3 DNA: TGTGCCAGCGGAGGGACAGGGAAAGGCTACACCTTC
clone size: few; D gene: NA; V gene: TRBV20-1; J gene: TRBJ1-5; CDR3 protein: CSATDPGRLNQPQHF; CDR3 DNA: TGCAGTGCTACCGACCCTGGACGGCTCAATCAGCCCCAGCATTTT
clone size: NA; D gene: NA; V gene: TRBV7-8; J gene: TRBJ1-2; CDR3 protein: CAWSGSNGYTF; CDR3 DNA: TGTGCCTGGAGCGGCAGCAATGGCTACACCTTC
clone size: NA; D gene: NA; V gene: TRBV5-1; J gene: TRBJ1-1; CDR3 protein: CASSLDTGTNTEAFF; CDR3 DNA: TGCGCCAGCAGCTTGGATACCGGAACGAACACTGAAGCTTTCTTT
clone size: NA; D gene: NA; V gene: TRBV11-2; J gene: TRBJ2-5; CDR3 protein: CASSQELRGSVETQYF; CDR3 DNA: TGCGCCAGCAGCCAAGAGTTGCGAGGGAGTGTTGAGACCCAGTACTTC
clone size: few; D gene: NA; V gene: TRBV3-1; J gene: TRBJ2-7; CDR3 protein: CASSQDSFPYEQYF; CDR3 DNA: TGTGCCAGCAGCCAAGACTCATTCCCCTACGAGCAGTACTTC
clone size: once; D gene: TRBD1; V gene: TRBV6-5; J gene: TRBJ1-4; CDR3 protein: CASILGGGGQGAEKLFF; CDR3 DNA: TGTGCCAGCATCTTAGGCGGCGGGGGACAGGGGGCAGAAAAACTGTTTTTT
clone size: many; D gene: NA; V gene: TRBV10-3; J gene: TRBJ1-2; CDR3 protein: CAISGEGWDVGNTF; CDR3 DNA: TGTGCCATCAGTGGAGAGGGTTGGGACGTAGGAAACACCTTC
clone size: NA; D gene: NA; V gene: TRBV12-5; J gene: TRBJ1-5; CDR3 protein: CASGLVFGDSNQPQHF; CDR3 DNA: TGTGCTAGTGGTTTGGTTTTTGGGGATAGCAATCAGCCCCAGCATTTT
clone size: NA; D gene: NA; V gene: TRBV10-3; J gene: TRBJ2-7; CDR3 protein: CAISPSTGYEQYF; CDR3 DNA: TGTGCCATCAGTCCCTCGACAGGTTACGAGCAGTACTTC
clone size: NA; D gene: TRBD2; V gene: TRBV25-1; J gene: TRBJ2-5; CDR3 protein: CASSEFPGREAFQETQYF; CDR3 DNA: TGTGCCAGCAGTGAATTCCCGGGGCGGGAGGCGTTCCAAGAGACCCAGTACTTC
clone size: NA; D gene: TRBD1; V gene: TRBV15; J gene: TRBJ1-6; CDR3 protein: CATSSPSGGSSGSPLHF; CDR3 DNA: TGTGCCACCAGCAGCCCATCAGGGGGAAGCTCAGGTTCACCCCTCCACTTT
clone size: many; D gene: NA; V gene: TRBV29-1; J gene: TRBJ2-7; CDR3 protein: CSVADGSYEQYF; CDR3 DNA: TGCAGCGTCGCGGACGGATCCTACGAGCAGTACTTC
clone size: NA; D gene: NA; V gene: TRBV24-1; J gene: TRBJ2-5; CDR3 protein: CASRDLRAETQYF; CDR3 DNA: TGTGCCAGCCGGGACCTGAGGGCGGAGACCCAGTACTTC
clone size: NA; D gene: NA; V gene: TRBV4-3; J gene: TRBJ2-5; CDR3 protein: CASSQVRGGQETQYF; CDR3 DNA: TGCGCCAGCAGCCAAGTGAGGGGGGGCCAAGAGACCCAGTACTTC
clone size: NA; D gene: NA; V gene: TRBV7-2; J gene: TRBJ1-5; CDR3 protein: CASSLSWTGANQPQHF; CDR3 DNA: TGTGCCAGCAGCTTATCGTGGACTGGAGCCAATCAGCCCCAGCATTTT
clone size: NA; D gene: NA; V gene: TRBV29-1; J gene: TRBJ2-5; CDR3 protein: CSVGGGEETQYF; CDR3 DNA: TGCAGCGTTGGTGGTGGGGAAGAGACCCAGTACTTC
clone size: NA; D gene: NA; V gene: TRBV7-9; J gene: TRBJ2-7; CDR3 protein: CASSHETADLSYEQYF; CDR3 DNA: TGTGCCAGCAGCCACGAGACGGCAGACCTCTCCTACGAGCAGTACTTC
clone size: NA; D gene: NA; V gene: TRBV10-3; J gene: TRBJ1-5; CDR3 protein: CAISESVSLNSGNSNQPQHF; CDR3 DNA: TGTGCCATCAGTGAGTCGGTTAGCTTAAATTCAGGGAATAGCAATCAGCCCCAGCATTTT
clone size: NA; D gene: TRBD2; V gene: TRBV30; J gene: TRBJ2-7; CDR3 protein: CAWSVFFWRGGNEQYF; CDR3 DNA: TGTGCCTGGAGTGTGTTCTTCTGGCGGGGGGGCAACGAGCAGTACTTC
clone size: NA; D gene: NA; V gene: TRBV20-1; J gene: TRBJ2-5; CDR3 protein: CSARAPLGLTEQETQYF; CDR3 DNA: TGCAGTGCTAGGGCCCCCCTGGGACTGACTGAACAAGAGACCCAGTACTTC
clone size: many; D gene: NA; V gene: TRBV7-6; J gene: TRBJ2-7; CDR3 protein: CASSPGDGTYEQYF; CDR3 DNA: TGTGCCAGCAGCCCAGGGGACGGAACCTACGAGCAGTACTTC
clone size: NA; D gene: NA; V gene: TRBV10-3; J gene: TRBJ1-5; CDR3 protein: CAISEFTTSGSGGPQHF; CDR3 DNA: TGTGCCATCAGTGAGTTCACGACTAGCGGGTCCGGGGGGCCCCAGCATTTT
clone size: NA; D gene: TRBD1; V gene: TRBV19; J gene: TRBJ1-5; CDR3 protein: CASSTTGVGDFQPQHF; CDR3 DNA: TGTGCCAGTAGTACCACAGGGGTTGGTGATTTTCAGCCCCAGCATTTT
clone size: many; D gene: NA; V gene: TRBV7-2; J gene: TRBJ2-5; CDR3 protein: CASSLGTATQYF; CDR3 DNA: TGTGCCAGCAGCCTAGGGACCGCGACCCAGTACTTC
clone size: many; D gene: NA; V gene: TRBV5-1; J gene: TRBJ2-2; CDR3 protein: CASSLPMGSTGELFF; CDR3 DNA: TGCGCCAGCAGCCTACCTATGGGGTCCACCGGGGAGCTGTTTTTT
clone size: many; D gene: NA; V gene: TRBV5-8; J gene: TRBJ1-2; CDR3 protein: CASSLPQGVGGYTF; CDR3 DNA: TGTGCCAGCAGCTTGCCTCAGGGCGTAGGAGGCTACACCTTC
clone size: NA; D gene: NA; V gene: TRBV6-5; J gene: TRBJ2-7; CDR3 protein: CASSSARGSVYEQYF; CDR3 DNA: TGTGCCAGCAGTTCCGCTCGTGGGAGTGTCTACGAGCAGTACTTC
clone size: NA; D gene: TRBD2; V gene: TRBV29-1; J gene: TRBJ2-2; CDR3 protein: CSVVATSGRASTGELFF; CDR3 DNA: TGCAGCGTTGTGGCGACTAGCGGGAGGGCCAGCACCGGGGAGCTGTTTTTT
clone size: NA; D gene: TRBD2; V gene: TRBV24-1; J gene: TRBJ2-1; CDR3 protein: CATSGAGELNEQFF; CDR3 DNA: TGTGCCACCAGCGGAGCGGGAGAGCTCAATGAGCAGTTCTTC
clone size: NA; D gene: TRBD1; V gene: TRBV7-2; J gene: TRBJ2-5; CDR3 protein: CASSPQGAEGTQYF; CDR3 DNA: TGTGCCAGCAGCCCACAGGGGGCAGAGGGGACCCAGTACTTC
clone size: many; D gene: NA; V gene: TRBV4-2; J gene: TRBJ1-5; CDR3 protein: CASSQEGSAGQPQHF; CDR3 DNA: TGTGCCAGCAGCCAAGAGGGGTCCGCTGGTCAGCCCCAGCATTTT
clone size: NA; D gene: NA; V gene: TRBV9; J gene: TRBJ2-6; CDR3 protein: CASSVGEFGDSGANVLTF; CDR3 DNA: TGTGCCAGCAGCGTAGGGGAGTTTGGGGACTCTGGGGCCAACGTCCTGACTTTC
clone size: few; D gene: NA; V gene: TRBV20-1; J gene: TRBJ1-4; CDR3 protein: CSARVPSGGRNEKLFF; CDR3 DNA: TGCAGTGCTAGAGTGCCCTCCGGGGGTCGAAACGAAAAACTGTTTTTT
clone size: NA; D gene: NA; V gene: TRBV7-6; J gene: TRBJ1-1; CDR3 protein: CASSLEGDQDTEAFF; CDR3 DNA: TGTGCCAGCAGCTTAGAAGGGGATCAAGACACTGAAGCTTTCTTT